These T cell receptor beta chains were read from a single sample in a study of T-cell reconstitution after alpha-beta-depleted transplantation in children. TCRdb ran MiXCR on the PCR reads and lists one entry per CDR3 protein. The sample holds more than 75,000 distinct CDR3 sequences; 20% to 30% are singletons and the top ten take about 20%. Source: PBMCs, taken before TCRalphabeta/CD19-depleted stem cell transplant. The receptors shown here come from a boy between 2 and 15 years old with acute lymphoblastic leukemia, due to receive a stem cell transplant. The CDR3 runs from the conserved cysteine through the conserved F or W. D genes are given only for firm matches. Rows give clone size only sometimes, using once, few, many, or a class for an expanded clone.

NA	15	TRBV7-2	many	TRBJ2-3	CASSLGSIRSDTQYF	TGTGCCAGCAGCTTAGGGTCTATAAGGTCAGATACGCAGTATTTT
NA	13	TRBV5-1	NA	TRBJ1-2	CASSLEPLGDYTF	TGCGCCAGCAGCTTGGAACCCCTAGGTGACTACACCTTC
NA	13	TRBV5-1	NA	TRBJ2-5	CASRSGLQETQYF	TGCGCCAGCAGGAGCGGGCTACAAGAGACCCAGTACTTC
TRBD2	14	TRBV6-1	few	TRBJ2-7	CASLRGGSNYEQYF	TGTGCCAGCTTACGGGGCGGGAGTAACTACGAGCAGTACTTC
NA	14	TRBV15	few	TRBJ1-1	CATSRDIGKTEAFF	TGTGCCACCAGCAGAGATATAGGTAAAACTGAAGCTTTCTTT
NA	15	TRBV3-1	many	TRBJ2-6	CASSPDSSGANVLTF	TGTGCCAGCAGCCCCGACAGCTCTGGGGCCAACGTCCTGACTTTC
NA	12	TRBV28	NA	TRBJ1-2	CASSPPIYGYTF	TGTGCCAGCAGTCCCCCAATCTATGGCTACACCTTC
TRBD2	16	TRBV6-2/TRBV6-3	NA	TRBJ2-1	CASSPLTSGAYNEQFF	TGTGCCAGCAGCCCGCTGACTAGCGGGGCATACAATGAGCAGTTCTTC
TRBD2	15	TRBV20-1	few	TRBJ2-3	CSADRTSGSTDTQYF	TGCAGTGCGGACCGGACTAGCGGATCCACAGATACGCAGTATTTT
NA	13	TRBV20-1	NA	TRBJ1-5	CSARDRSRGPQHF	TGCAGTGCTAGAGATCGAAGCAGGGGGCCCCAGCATTTT
NA	17	TRBV5-5	few	TRBJ2-1	CASSLEPGPPRKDEQFF	TGTGCCAGCAGCTTGGAACCGGGACCCCCTAGGAAAGATGAGCAGTTCTTC
TRBD2	19	TRBV15	NA	TRBJ2-3	CATSRVVTSGGATRDTQYF	TGTGCCACCAGCAGAGTAGTGACTAGCGGAGGGGCCACGCGGGATACGCAGTATTTT
TRBD2	13	TRBV20-1	NA	TRBJ2-7	CSANLAEETEQYF	TGCAGTGCTAACCTAGCGGAGGAGACCGAGCAGTACTTC
NA	16	TRBV9	NA	TRBJ2-1	CASSVGGGTVINEQFF	TGTGCCAGCAGCGTGGGAGGCGGGACTGTCATCAATGAGCAGTTCTTC
TRBD1	13	TRBV10-3	NA	TRBJ2-2	CATGQAYTGELFF	TGTGCCACTGGACAGGCCTACACCGGGGAGCTGTTTTTT
NA	15	TRBV7-9	many	TRBJ2-1	CASSPPDSAVNEQFF	TGTGCCAGCAGTCCACCGGACTCGGCCGTCAATGAGCAGTTCTTC
NA	16	TRBV10-3	few	TRBJ1-2	CATQSDIVLANYGYTF	TGTGCCACCCAGTCGGACATCGTCTTAGCTAACTATGGCTACACCTTC
NA	14	TRBV2	NA	TRBJ2-7	CASAVGRGGHEQYF	TGTGCCAGCGCAGTAGGGCGAGGGGGTCACGAGCAGTACTTC
NA	15	TRBV20-1	few	TRBJ2-7	CSAPSDSGGAGEQYF	TGCAGTGCCCCCTCAGATAGCGGAGGGGCCGGCGAGCAGTACTTC
NA	12	TRBV3-1	once	TRBJ2-2	CASSQVSRELFF	TGTGCCAGCAGCCAAGTCTCCCGGGAGCTGTTTTTT
NA	15	TRBV9	few	TRBJ2-5	CASSVTGVSPETQYF	TGTGCCAGCAGCGTGACGGGAGTATCCCCAGAGACCCAGTACTTC
NA	15	TRBV7-9	NA	TRBJ2-1	CASSVVGTGNNEQFF	TGTGCCAGCAGCGTAGTGGGGACGGGAAACAATGAGCAGTTCTTC
NA	14	TRBV28	NA	TRBJ1-2	CASSLLSSLYGYTF	TGTGCCAGCAGTTTATTAAGCAGCCTCTATGGCTACACCTTC
NA	15	TRBV7-9	NA	TRBJ2-1	CASSLGGITYNEQFF	TGTGCCAGCAGCTTAGGCGGGATTACCTACAATGAGCAGTTCTTC
NA	13	TRBV29-1	few	TRBJ2-2	CSVELAKTGELFF	TGCAGCGTTGAACTAGCGAAGACCGGGGAGCTGTTTTTT
NA	18	TRBV12-3/TRBV12-4	few	TRBJ1-2	CASSTVLQTATFNYGYTF	TGTGCCAGCAGTACGGTACTACAGACAGCGACCTTTAACTATGGCTACACCTTC
TRBD1	16	TRBV27	few	TRBJ1-1	CASSLISWQGVTEAFF	TGTGCCAGCAGTTTAATTAGCTGGCAGGGGGTAACTGAAGCTTTCTTT
TRBD1	16	TRBV20-1	few	TRBJ2-2	CSAREMSQGVTGELFF	TGCAGTGCTAGAGAGATGTCGCAGGGGGTGACCGGGGAGCTGTTTTTT
NA	13	TRBV5-6	NA	TRBJ2-1	CASSLLMADEQFF	TGTGCCAGCAGCCTCTTAATGGCGGATGAGCAGTTCTTC
NA	14	TRBV29-1	many	TRBJ2-1	CSVGLTRAYNEQFF	TGCAGCGTTGGCTTAACGCGGGCCTACAATGAGCAGTTCTTC
TRBD2	17	TRBV4-3	few	TRBJ2-5	CASSPSGGGFTQETQYF	TGCGCCAGCAGCCCAAGTGGGGGGGGTTTTACCCAAGAGACCCAGTACTTC
TRBD1	15	TRBV28	NA	TRBJ1-5	CASSFWGDRYQPQHF	TGTGCCAGCAGTTTCTGGGGGGACAGGTATCAGCCCCAGCATTTT
NA	12	TRBV20-1	NA	TRBJ2-5	CSAILVGETQYF	TGCAGTGCCATCCTAGTTGGAGAGACCCAGTACTTC
NA	14	TRBV12-3/TRBV12-4	few	TRBJ1-2	CASSLGGAYYGYTF	TGTGCCAGCAGTTTGGGGGGGGCCTACTATGGCTACACCTTC
NA	15	TRBV7-2	NA	TRBJ2-3	CASSLDGSGVDTQYF	TGTGCCAGCAGCTTAGACGGGAGTGGGGTAGATACGCAGTATTTT
TRBD1	13	TRBV5-1	NA	TRBJ1-6	CASSSDRDSPLHF	TGCGCCAGCAGCTCGGACAGGGATTCACCCCTCCACTTT
TRBD2	15	TRBV4-3	NA	TRBJ2-7	CASSPQLAESYEQYF	TGCGCCAGCAGCCCCCAGCTAGCGGAGTCCTACGAGCAGTACTTC